This TCR beta chain was profiled in a study of cytomegalovirus exposure and HLA in healthy donors. General study points: Only CMV serostatus was available as immune exposure information. There were some V segments, including TRBV6-2 and TRBV6-3, excluded as indistinguishable.

The germline CDR1 and CDR2 sequences are SGHRS and YFSETQ. CDR3 length: 13 residues. V lost 8 bases, J lost 2 bases, and 3 bases stayed unmatched. Researchers ran the PCR with 60 Vbeta and 13 Jbeta primers. Profiling relied on immunoSEQ multiplex PCR, and the TCRdb table lists in-frame clones only, not all of them. Of around 130,000 clones listed, about 8.5% are singletons. With respect to this clone: Its antigen remains unknown. In the same sample, other DNA sequences code for this CDR3.

Sample: PBMCs. This receptor was identified in a man aged 35-49 years in good health and CMV-seronegative. The rearrangement joins TRBV5-1 to TRBJ1-2; 10 nucleotides line up with TRBD1. The CDR3 reads CASGTGANYGYTF. CDR3 coding DNA: TGCGCCAGTGGGACAGGGGCGAACTATGGCTACACCTTC. The entire variable domain, with the rest obtained from reference TRBV5-1 and TRBJ1-2, is as follows: KAGVTQTPRYLIKTRGQQVTLSCSPISGHRSVSWYQQTPGQGLQFLFEYFSETQRNKGNFPGRFSGRQFSNSRSEMNVSTLELGDSALYLCASGTGANYGYTFGSGTRLTVV.